This T cell receptor beta chain was profiled in a study of blood T cell repertoires in COVID-19. At the level of the study: Donors in the United States, Italy and Spain gave samples during acute or convalescent COVID-19. Nucleic acid was either cDNA or gDNA, and it came from T cells, B-cell-depleted T cells, or PBMCs.

In germline, CDR1 is LGHNT, CDR2 FRNRAP. The CDR3 is made up of 11 amino acids. The V and J ends lost 7 bases and 11 bases respectively, with 14 bases between them. This clone was detected once. Authors' processing steps: Estimation of nucleated cell counts relied on the amplification of reference gene primers. The table came from immunoSEQ multiplex PCR; TCRdb's copy has only in-frame clones and leaves some out. V, J and clone size were drawn from that table, and D and trimming were deduced from the DNA. The sample carries some 56,000 clones, roughly 80% recorded once. The rearrangement links TRBV12-5 to TRBJ1-1, with a weak D call TRBD1 (5 bases). This TCR was sampled from an elderly woman with acute or convalescent COVID-19. Sequenced material: peripheral blood. CDR3 nucleotide sequence: TGTGCTAGTGCCGGTGGGAGGGGCGCTTTCTTT. It specifies CASAGGRGAFF.